This TCR beta chain was profiled in a study of identical twins. Points from the study as a whole: Partial confounding of zero-insertion analyses by invariant MAIT and iNKT cells was possible.

Note on this clonotype: The target antigen is unknown.

A template switching step contributed a universal primer site, while unique molecular identifiers were present in the cDNA. TCRdb reprocessed the 5' RACE reads with MiXCR, giving one entry per CDR3 protein. This sample yields fewer than 550,000 distinct CDR3 sequences, of which 14% are seen a single time; approximately 0.98% belongs to the top ten. The CDR3 sequence is 14 residues long. With 4 bases removed from V and 5 bases from J, the gap between germline ends came to 14 bases. This sample was shared with a second study, whose subject was yellow fever vaccine responses in identical twins.

V is TRBV12-3 or TRBV12-4 and J is TRBJ1-1; possibly TRBD1 for D (6 bases). The TCR was taken from a woman aged 18-29 years in good health. Input material: CD4+ T cells sorted from blood. CDR3 in amino acids: CASSYGQLKTEAFF. CDR3 nucleotide sequence: TGTGCCAGCAGTTACGGACAGCTCAAGACTGAAGCTTTCTTT.